This TCR beta chain is from a study of T cells in Graves' hyperthyroidism and ophthalmopathy. Study context: Specimen type is peripheral blood, collected at initial diagnosis prior to any treatment.

This clonotype was detected only a few times. Its antigen is as yet unknown. The germline CDR1 and CDR2 sequences are MGHDK and SYGVNS. Trimming took 3 bases from V and 4 from J, leaving 10 bases between them. The CDR3 is 13 residues long. RNA transcripts yielded amplified TCR beta CDR3 regions. Carried out on the TCR CDR3, a first-round RT-PCR used the HTBI primer set. Using its own MiXCR run on the multiplex PCR reads, TCRdb lists one record per CDR3 protein. The data contain hundreds of thousands of distinct CDR3 sequences, roughly 15% of them singletons. Findings and limits, study-wide: In blood, most of the thyroid clonotypes expanded above 0.001 were also present.

Pregnant or lactating patients were excluded, as were those with uncontrolled infection or other autoimmune disease. Diagnoses were made from clinical symptoms, serum measures (thyroxine and TRAb), thyroid ultrasound and orbital computed tomography. This receptor was obtained from a woman younger than 35 with Graves' ophthalmopathy. The chain recombines TRBV25-1 with TRBJ2-7; no clear D gene. The specimen was blood. The CDR3 loop reads CASSDTLKYEQYF. CDR3 nucleotide sequence: TGTGCCAGCAGTGACACACTGAAGTACGAGCAGTACTTC.